The 26 T cell receptor beta chains below were found in one sample sequenced in a study of T cells in Graves' hyperthyroidism and ophthalmopathy. Researchers took RNA transcripts and amplified the TCR beta CDR3 regions from them. With the HTBI primer set, the TCR CDR3 went through a first round of RT-PCR. TCRdb itself ran the multiplex PCR reads through MiXCR, one entry per CDR3 protein. The table shows 500,000 or so distinct CDR3 sequences, with roughly 15% occurring only once. Sequencing was carried out using blood. These receptors were collected from a woman in her late teens or twenties with Graves' ophthalmopathy.

The chain employs TRBV9 and TRBJ1-2; D is ambiguous. CDR3 length: 13 amino acids. The germline V and J ends were trimmed by 1 base and 1 base, with 5 bases remaining between them. Germline V gene sequence: CDR1 SGDLS, CDR2 YYNGEE. CDR3 amino acids: CASSVRHNYGYTF. As DNA, the CDR3 is TGTGCCAGCAGCGTAAGACATAACTATGGCTACACCTTC.

This clonotype came up many times. The chain is built from TRBV12-3 or TRBV12-4 and TRBJ1-5; D remains ambiguous. Trimming cost V 0 bases and J 4 bases, with 13 bases left between them. The CDR3 consists of 16 residues. For the CDR3, the DNA is TGTGCCAGCAGTTTAGCCCCGGACGCGGGGAATCAGCCCCAGCATTTT. This codes for CASSLAPDAGNQPQHF.

This clonotype appeared many times. This chain links TRBV20-1 with TRBJ2-7; D remains unclear. CDR1 and CDR2 (germline): DFQATT, SNEGSKA (reference sequence). Trimming removed 1 base at V and 3 bases at J, with 10 bases between. The CDR3 is 13 residues long. This chain's CDR3 is CSARGSRHYEQYF. The CDR3 bases are TGCAGTGCTAGAGGCTCCAGACACTACGAGCAGTACTTC.

V gene TRBV5-5 combines with J gene TRBJ1-5, with D hard to call. The CDR3 runs 14 residues. CDR1 SGHKS and CDR2 YYEKEE come from the germline V gene (reference sequence). Trimming stripped 2 bases from V and 4 bases from J, with 10 bases between. The CDR3 here is CASSLLETNQPQHF. The CDR3 DNA reads as TGTGCCAGCAGCTTACTAGAAACTAATCAGCCCCAGCATTTT.

This clonotype showed up many times. CDR3: CASSYLAGVVEQFF. As DNA, the CDR3 is TGTGCCAGCAGTTACTTAGCGGGAGTGGTTGAGCAGTTCTTC. The chain joins TRBV6-6 to TRBJ2-1, with 9 bases lining up with TRBD2. Per the germline V gene, CDR1 is MNHNY and CDR2 is SVGAGI (reference sequence). After removal of 1 base from V and 9 bases from J, the junction contained 4 bases not matched to a gene. There are 14 residues in the CDR3.

The V gene is TRBV7-9, the J gene TRBJ2-5; 9 positions agree with TRBD1. The germline V gene has CDR1 SEHNR and CDR2 FQNEAQ (reference sequence). The CDR3 covers 14 residues. Unmatched junction bases numbered 3, after V lost 2 bases and J lost 5 bases. The CDR3, as DNA: TGTGCCAGCAGCTTATGGGACAGGGCGGAGACCCAGTACTTC. Its protein product is CASSLWDRAETQYF.

This clonotype occurred many times. The V and J genes are TRBV28 and TRBJ1-2; perhaps TRBD1 as D (6 bases). In germline, CDR1 is MDHEN, CDR2 SYDVKM. This CDR3 comprises 12 residues. V was shortened by 1 base and J by 8 bases, with 8 bases between the two germline ends. The CDR3 sequence is CASSLLDRGYTF. The CDR3 bases are TGTGCCAGCAGTTTATTGGACAGAGGCTACACCTTC.

On this clonotype: A much larger clone lies a single base off, so this may be a read error. V and J are TRBV28 and TRBJ1-4, with D unresolved. Trimming pared 8 bases from V and 7 bases from J, leaving 17 bases between. Germline CDR1 is MDHEN and CDR2 is SYDVKM. The CDR3 is 14 residues long. In DNA form, the CDR3 reads TGTGCCAGCGGCCTGATCGATTGGCGTGAAAAACTGTTTTTT. It yields the protein CASGLIDWREKLFF. The whole variable domain, remainder taken from reference TRBV28 and TRBJ1-4, is DVKVTQSSRYLVKRTGEKVFLECVQDMDHENMFWYRQDPGLGLRLIYFSYDVKMKEKGDIPEGYSVSREKKERFSLILESASTNQTSMYLCASGLIDWREKLFFGSGTQLSVL.

This chain connects TRBV29-1 to TRBJ1-2, with TRBD1 matching over 11 bases. Germline V gene lookup returns CDR1 SQVTM and CDR2 ANQGSEA. The CDR3 contains 14 residues. V lost 7 bases to trimming and J lost 3 bases; unmatched junction nucleotides: 7. The CDR3 is CSGGTGGSYYGYTF. For the CDR3, the DNA is TGCAGCGGGGGGACAGGGGGTTCTTACTATGGCTACACCTTC.

This clonotype was seen a few times. The rearrangement joins TRBV10-3 to TRBJ2-3; TRBD1 is a possible D gene (6 bases). Trimming took 7 bases from V and 7 from J, leaving 18 bases between them. Germline values: CDR1 ENHRY, CDR2 SYGVKD. This CDR3 region has 14 residues. The CDR3 sequence: CAITDRTIPNTQYF. DNA of the CDR3: TGTGCCATCACGGACAGAACTATTCCCAATACGCAGTATTTT.

As regards this clonotype: A read error may account for a junction end that differs from germline. V and J are TRBV6-1 and TRBJ2-3; 15 bases line up with TRBD2. The CDR3 sequence is 16 residues long. Per the germline V gene, CDR1 is MNHNS and CDR2 is SASEGT. The CDR3 is CAGSRGLAGGTDTQYF. The CDR3 bases are TGTGCCGGCAGCCGTGGACTAGCGGGGGGGACAGATACGCAGTATTTT.

The sample holds many counts of this clonotype. The chain joins TRBV6-1 to TRBJ1-5; 9 bases line up with TRBD1. Germline CDR1 is MNHNS and CDR2 is SASEGT. The CDR3 extends over 16 amino acids. Unmatched junction bases numbered 10, after V lost 3 bases and J lost 7 bases. The CDR3 spells CASSDWGQGLHQPQHF. The CDR3 bases are TGTGCCAGCAGTGATTGGGGACAGGGTCTCCACCAGCCCCAGCATTTT.

The chain joins TRBV12-3 or TRBV12-4 to TRBJ1-1, with 9 bases matching TRBD1. CDR3 length: 18 amino acids. The V and J ends lost 4 bases and 0 bases, in that order; junction bases with no gene match: 12. This CDR3 reads CASSSGTGPVGMNTEAFF. CDR3 bases: TGTGCCAGCAGTTCCGGGACAGGGCCCGTCGGGATGAACACTGAAGCTTTCTTT.

This clonotype was detected a few times. This sequence joins TRBV15 and TRBJ1-2; D ambiguous. The CDR3 sequence is 16 residues long. Germline CDR1 reads LNHNV; CDR2 reads YYDKDF (reference sequence). V shed 0 bases and J shed 0 bases, with 11 bases lying between them. DNA for the CDR3: TGTGCCACCAGCAGAGATCTGAGGATAGCTAACTATGGCTACACCTTC. Its translation is CATSRDLRIANYGYTF.

Regarding this clonotype: This may be a read error: a much more frequent sequence differs by one nucleotide. In DNA form, the CDR3 reads TGTGCCAGCAGCATGGACAGGGGGCAGAAGCAGACCCAGTACTTC. The encoded protein is CASSMDRGQKQTQYF. The chain carries TRBV5-5 and TRBJ2-5, with 11 bases fitting TRBD1. V lost 4 bases, J lost 6 bases, and 8 bases stayed unmatched. This CDR3 region has 15 residues. CDR1 and CDR2 from the germline V gene are SGHKS and YYEKEE (reference sequence).

This clonotype was detected only a few times. The gene calls are TRBV2 and TRBJ2-7; D perhaps matches TRBD1 (5 bases). Germline V gene lookup returns CDR1 SNHLY and CDR2 FYNNEI. Trimming cost V 2 bases and J 0 bases, with 8 bases left between them. The CDR3 totals 14 residues. CDR3 DNA: TGTGCCAGCAGTGAAACAGGCTACTCCTACGAGCAGTACTTC. It encodes CASSETGYSYEQYF.

There are a few counts of this clonotype. This rearrangement joins TRBV29-1 to TRBJ2-3, with TRBD2 identical over 8 bases. The CDR3 contains 15 residues. Germline V gives CDR1 SQVTM, CDR2 ANQGSEA. V gave up 6 bases and J gave up 3 bases; unmatched junction bases: 11. The CDR3 nucleotides are TGCAGCGTGCGGTTAGGGGCGGGAGGTACAGATACGCAGTATTTT. Translating it yields CSVRLGAGGTDTQYF.

About this clonotype: A read error is possible here, since a much larger clone lies one base away. The rearrangement uses TRBV20-1 and TRBJ2-5; D not resolved. Deletions cut 5 bases from V and 4 bases from J, with 5 bases between. Germline V lookup: CDR1 DFQATT, CDR2 SNEGSKA (reference sequence). The length of the CDR3 is 10 residues. CDR3 sequence: CSAGPETQYF. DNA for the CDR3: TGCAGTGCTGGCCCAGAGACCCAGTACTTC.

This clonotype appeared many times. The limits of the CDR3 on the DNA are not certain, so only TCRdb's listed CDR3 is given. The CDR3 is CASSEAFGAGNQPQHF. The gene calls are TRBV2 and TRBJ1-5; the DNA was not used to check the table's D call, TRBD1. Ends included, the CDR3 has 16 residues. Germline assignment: CDR1 SNHLY and CDR2 FYNNEI.

This chain links TRBV7-2 with TRBJ2-6, with TRBD2 matching over 12 bases. Germline loops: CDR1 SGHTA, CDR2 FQGNSA. CDR3 length: 18 residues. With 2 bases clipped from V and 2 bases from J, the junction kept 4 bases outside the gene matches. CDR3 nucleotides: TGTGCCAGCAGCTTATCTAGCGGGGGGGCTGCTGGGGCCAACGTCCTGACTTTC. It translates to CASSLSSGGAAGANVLTF.

This clonotype was seen at least ten times. The chain couples TRBV7-9 to TRBJ2-1, with 7 bases aligning to TRBD2. The V gene's germline CDR1 is SEHNR and CDR2 FQNEAQ (reference sequence). The trim removed 1 base at V and 7 bases at J, leaving 7 bases unmatched. The length of the CDR3 is 15 residues. In DNA, the CDR3 is TGTGCCAGCAGCTTAGAGACGGGACTATCGAATGAGCAGTTCTTC. Its translation: CASSLETGLSNEQFF.

Ten or more counts support this clonotype. The chain has TRBV2 and TRBJ1-3; TRBD1 might be the D (6 bases). CDR1 is SNHLY, CDR2 FYNNEI, per germline. Trimming took off 8 bases at V and 0 bases at J, with 8 bases between the two ends. The CDR3 extends over 13 amino acids. Here the CDR3 reads CASLQGSGNTIYF. CDR3 coding DNA: TGTGCCAGCCTACAGGGCTCTGGAAACACCATATATTTT.

DNA of the CDR3: TGTGCCAGTGCTAAAGAGAGGTCGACCGCTTTCTCTAGCACAGATACGCAGTATTTT. Translating it yields CASAKERSTAFSSTDTQYF. V usage is TRBV19 and J usage is TRBJ2-3, with D unresolved. In germline, CDR1 is LNHDA, CDR2 SQIVND (reference sequence). Trimming took off 8 bases at V and 0 bases at J, with 27 bases between the two ends. The CDR3 extends over 19 amino acids.

This clonotype was seen repeatedly, ten times or more. The chain links TRBV6-2 or TRBV6-3 to TRBJ2-1; D is tentatively TRBD1 or TRBD2 (5 bases each). The V end was cut by 5 bases, the J end by 4 bases, with 18 bases between. The CDR3 consists of 16 residues. Germline V gene lookup returns CDR1 MNHEY and CDR2 SVGEGT. The CDR3 reads CASSNNRRLLYNEQFF. In nucleotides, the CDR3 is TGTGCCAGCAGTAATAACAGGAGGCTGTTATACAATGAGCAGTTCTTC.

This clonotype has at least ten counts. The chain joins TRBV27 to TRBJ2-3; D is perhaps TRBD1 or TRBD2 (5 bases each). Germline loops: CDR1 MNHEY, CDR2 SMNVEV (reference sequence). V was shortened by 4 bases and J by 2 bases, with 16 bases between the two germline ends. This CDR3 region has 16 residues. CDR3 in amino acids: CASSSFDRLPTDTQYF. CDR3 bases: TGTGCCAGCAGTTCCTTCGACAGACTACCCACAGATACGCAGTATTTT.

The CDR3 spells CASSPTSGSVIADTQYF. The DNA of the CDR3 is TGTGCCAGCAGTCCCACGAGCGGGAGTGTCATCGCAGATACGCAGTATTTT. The rearrangement links TRBV12-3 or TRBV12-4 to TRBJ2-3; TRBD2 matches at 8 bases. J lost 4 bases, V lost 5 bases, and 14 bases had no gene match. This CDR3 is 17 amino acids long.